Listed here are 18 T cell receptor beta chains from one sample, sequenced in a study of shared clonotypes between healthy human individuals. Sequenced by immunoSEQ multiplex PCR; TCRdb stores in-frame clones only, minus some. The sample carries about 2.3 million clones, approximately 93% recorded once. The sequenced material came from naive CD4+ T cells from PBMCs. Subset in this sample: CD45RA+ positively selected. The receptors shown here come from a man younger than 30 in good health. Some clones in this sample may be carry-over from other donors' samples.

For this clone: The sample holds other DNA sequences that translate to the same CDR3. This chain joins TRBV29-1 and TRBJ1-1; D uncertain. V lost 5 bases to trimming and J lost 1 base, with 8 bases between them. Germline lookup yields CDR1 SQVTM and CDR2 ANQGSEA. The CDR3 totals 12 residues. The CDR3 DNA follows: TGCAGCGTTCATCGCGGGAACACTGAAGCTTTCTTT. Protein product: CSVHRGNTEAFF.

A remark on this clone: The same CDR3 can be traced to other DNA sequences in this sample. The chain employs TRBV6-5 and TRBJ1-1, with a possible D match to TRBD1 (5 bases). CDR1 MNHEY and CDR2 SVGAGI come from the germline V gene. The CDR3 is 13 amino acids. V lost 5 bases to trimming and J lost 5 bases, with 12 bases between them. Here the CDR3 DNA reads TGTGCCAGCAGTAAGCCAGGGTCTACTGAAGCTTTCTTT. Its translation is CASSKPGSTEAFF.

This clone has only one observation. Other DNA sequences within the sample encode an identical CDR3. This chain uses TRBV5-1 with TRBJ1-2; a possible D gene is TRBD1 (6 bases). The V end lost 1 base, the J end lost 6 bases, and 16 bases lay between the germline ends. Looked up from germline, CDR1 is SGHRS and CDR2 is YFSETQ. The CDR3 sequence is 15 residues long. The CDR3 protein is CASSLSRRGTDGYTF. The CDR3 DNA reads TGCGCCAGCAGCTTGAGTCGCAGGGGTACTGATGGCTACACCTTC. The whole variable domain, filled in from reference TRBV5-1 and TRBJ1-2, reads KAGVTQTPRYLIKTRGQQVTLSCSPISGHRSVSWYQQTPGQGLQFLFEYFSETQRNKGNFPGRFSGRQFSNSRSEMNVSTLELGDSALYLCASSLSRRGTDGYTFGSGTRLTVV.

CDR3 sequence: CASSSSPSLSYNEQFF. The CDR3 DNA reads as TGTGCCAGCAGCTCGTCCCCTAGTTTATCCTACAATGAGCAGTTCTTC. This rearrangement joins TRBV7-3 to TRBJ2-1; D not certain. The CDR3 consists of 16 residues. Germline CDR1 is SGHTA and CDR2 is FQGTGA. V gave up 4 bases and J gave up 1 base, with 14 bases separating them.

The chain links TRBV19 to TRBJ2-3; D is possibly TRBD1 (5 bases). With 5 bases removed from V and 4 bases from J, the gap between germline ends came to 25 bases. Germline V lookup: CDR1 LNHDA, CDR2 SQIVND (reference sequence). The CDR3 is 18 residues long. The CDR3: CASSFRQSPVLRADTQYF. CDR3 DNA sequence: TGTGCCAGTAGTTTCCGACAGTCACCGGTTCTAAGAGCAGATACGCAGTATTTT.

The V call is TRBV7-9, the J call TRBJ1-5; 10 nucleotides line up with TRBD1. CDR3 length: 14 residues. The V and J ends lost 6 bases and 6 bases, in that order; junction bases with no gene match: 5. CDR1 and CDR2 (germline): SEHNR, FQNEAQ (reference sequence). CDR3 protein: CASSMGQGSQPQHF. CDR3 DNA: TGTGCCAGCAGTATGGGACAGGGGAGTCAGCCCCAGCATTTT.

The rearrangement joins TRBV7-7 to TRBJ2-7, with 7 positions matching TRBD2. This CDR3 spans 14 amino acids. Unmatched junction bases numbered 10, after V lost 5 bases and J lost 6 bases. Per germline, CDR1 SSHAT and CDR2 FNYEAQ (reference sequence). CDR3 residues: CASSNAAGAGEQYF. CDR3 nucleotide sequence: TGTGCCAGCAGCAACGCCGCGGGAGCCGGCGAGCAGTACTTC.

V is TRBV14 and J is TRBJ2-7, with D possibly TRBD2 on 5 matching bases. From germline, CDR1 is SGHDN and CDR2 FVKESK. V lost 4 bases, J lost 5 bases, and 18 bases lay in between. There are 15 residues in the CDR3. CDR3 DNA: TGTGCCAGCAGCCTCCTTGGAGGCAGGCCCAACGAGCAGTACTTC. It is translated as CASSLLGGRPNEQYF.

The chain combines TRBV18 with TRBJ2-3; D remains ambiguous. The germline V gene has CDR1 KGHSH and CDR2 LQKENI. The CDR3 length is 13 residues. V lost 3 bases and J 6 bases, leaving 10 bases between the germline ends. The CDR3 bases are TGTGCCAGCTCACCCGGCGTTGGTGATACGCAGTATTTT. This sequence encodes CASSPGVGDTQYF.

The genes are TRBV15 and TRBJ2-2; D is possibly TRBD2 (5 bases). V gave up 3 bases and J gave up 4 bases, with 9 bases separating them. CDR1 is LNHNV, CDR2 YYDKDF, per germline (reference sequence). There are 14 residues in the CDR3. The chain's CDR3 is CATSRLASTGELFF. CDR3 DNA sequence: TGTGCCACCAGCAGGTTAGCGAGCACCGGGGAGCTGTTTTTT.

This clone was counted once. The chain carries TRBV20-1 and TRBJ2-1; TRBD1 matches 10 bases. With V trimmed by 5 bases and J by 9 bases, 1 base remained unmatched. The CDR3 runs 11 residues. Germline values: CDR1 DFQATT, CDR2 SNEGSKA (reference sequence). The chain's CDR3 is CSAGQGGEQFF. The CDR3 bases are TGCAGTGCTGGACAGGGGGGTGAGCAGTTCTTC.

The V call is TRBV28, the J call TRBJ1-3; TRBD1 agrees at 9 bases. CDR1 is MDHEN and CDR2 is SYDVKM in the germline V gene. V shed 5 bases and J 2 bases; nucleotides not matched to a gene: 16. The CDR3 is 19 amino acids. CDR3 loop: CASSNLGQGTLPAGNTIYF. The CDR3 region has the DNA TGTGCCAGCAGTAACCTCGGACAGGGGACTCTACCCGCTGGAAACACCATATATTTT.

The chain combines TRBV10-3 with TRBJ1-2; tentatively, D is TRBD1 (5 bases). The ends were cut back, 3 bases at V and 2 bases at J, with 22 bases in the middle. Germline V gives CDR1 ENHRY, CDR2 SYGVKD. The length of the CDR3 is 18 residues. In nucleotides, the CDR3 is TGTGCCATCAGTGACCCTAAAAAAGGCAGGGATCTAAACTATGGCTACACCTTC. Its translation: CAISDPKKGRDLNYGYTF.

The chain employs TRBV12-5 and TRBJ2-1, with 8 bases identical to TRBD1. V shed 3 bases, J shed 14 bases, and the junction held 15 bases outside the gene matches. The CDR3 contains 15 residues. Germline lookup yields CDR1 LGHNT and CDR2 FRNRAP. CDR3 loop: CASGLADLLPGQEFF. CDR3 DNA sequence: TGTGCTAGTGGTTTAGCCGATCTCCTACCGGGACAGGAGTTCTTC.

This chain connects TRBV6-5 to TRBJ2-7; D is perhaps TRBD1 or TRBD2 (5 bases each). Trimming pared 5 bases from V and 4 bases from J, leaving 9 bases between. Germline V gene sequence: CDR1 MNHEY, CDR2 SVGAGI. This CDR3 spans 12 amino acids. The CDR3 coding sequence is TGTGCCAGCAGTCATGGGGGTTACGAGCAGTACTTC. This sequence encodes CASSHGGYEQYF.

The gene calls are TRBV7-9 and TRBJ2-3; 9 bases match TRBD1. J was trimmed by 2 bases and V by 6 bases; bases with no gene match: 12. The germline V gene has CDR1 SEHNR and CDR2 FQNEAQ (reference sequence). This CDR3 comprises 17 residues. The CDR3 DNA follows: TGTGCCAGCAGGGGGAAAGAACAGGGGGCTATCACAGATACGCAGTATTTT. This codes for CASRGKEQGAITDTQYF.

This rearrangement joins TRBV5-1 to TRBJ2-4; D is undetermined. Germline CDR1 SGHRS, CDR2 YFSETQ. The V end was cut by 4 bases, the J end by 3 bases, with 14 bases between. The CDR3 has 15 amino acids. This chain's CDR3 is CASSPSGPLKNIQYF. The CDR3 nucleotides read TGCGCCAGCAGCCCCTCCGGCCCGCTCAAAAACATTCAGTACTTC.

The V and J genes are TRBV5-1 and TRBJ1-3; D not certain. The V end was cut by 4 bases, the J end by 1 base, with 9 bases between. The CDR3 runs 14 residues. Germline values: CDR1 SGHRS, CDR2 YFSETQ. The CDR3 region has the DNA TGCGCCAGCAGCCCTGAGCCTTCTGGAAACACCATATATTTT. It codes for CASSPEPSGNTIYF.